The table lists the clone carrying this TCR beta chain with a count of one. Antigen specificity is unknown. Naive CD45RA+ and memory CD45RA-negative subsets were split from CD4+ cells. These data belong to a study of shared clonotypes between healthy human individuals. V lost 0 bases and J lost 5, with 15 bases in between. From germline, CDR1 is SGHRS and CDR2 YFSETQ. The length of the CDR3 is 16 residues. An approximately 210 ng quantity of DNA, some 30,000 T cell genomes, went into the sorted-subset replicate PCRs. Using immunoSEQ multiplex PCR, the repertoire was profiled, and TCRdb retains in-frame clones only, with some absent. The sample carries 2 million to 3 million clones, more than 80% recorded once. Study observations and caveats: Naive subsets typically showed greater estimated richness than memory subsets.

The TCR was taken from a man between 18 and 29 years old in good health. The sample taken for sequencing was naive CD4+ T cells sorted from blood. The subset was: CD45RA+ positively selected. This chain links TRBV5-1 with TRBJ2-1; TRBD2 is a possible D gene (6 bases). The CDR3 DNA sequence: TGCGCCAGCAGCTTGGAGGCCGGGAGCCCGCACAATGAGCAGTTCTTC. Residues: CASSLEAGSPHNEQFF.